This is a list of T cell receptor beta chains from one sample in a study of cytomegalovirus exposure and HLA in healthy donors. Only in-frame clones appear in the TCRdb table, and some are missing; sequencing was by immunoSEQ multiplex PCR. The table for this sample gives about 20,000 clones. Sequenced sample: PBMCs. Receptors were obtained from a man aged 55-75 years in good health and CMV-seropositive. Each CDR3 is given with its conserved first and last residue. Fields, in order: D gene, V gene, J gene, clone size, CDR3 protein, CDR3 DNA. A D gene is named only where the DNA matches it firmly. Not every row has a clone size; where given, it reads once, few, many or a size class.

>TRBD1|TRBV4-1|TRBJ1-5|.
CASSPGGSWNQPQHF
TGCGCCAGCAGCCCAGGGGGCTCATGGAATCAGCCCCAGCATTTT
>.|TRBV14|TRBJ2-2|.
CASSRTDKYLNTGELFF
TGTGCCAGCAGTCGGACTGACAAGTATCTAAACACCGGGGAGCTGTTTTTT
>TRBD2|TRBV5-6|TRBJ2-1|.
CASRFRAAGASNEQFF
TGTGCCAGCAGGTTCCGAGCAGCGGGAGCTTCGAATGAGCAGTTCTTC
>TRBD2|TRBV30|TRBJ2-2|.
CAWSREGRTGELFF
TGTGCCTGGAGTAGGGAGGGTCGAACCGGGGAGCTGTTTTTT
>TRBD1|TRBV6-6|TRBJ1-2|medium-sized
CASSSRTGTYGYTF
TGTGCCAGCAGCTCGAGGACAGGGACCTATGGCTACACCTTC
>.|TRBV7-2|TRBJ2-7|.
CASSLDWSGLVVEQYF
TGTGCCAGCAGCTTAGACTGGTCAGGACTGGTGGTCGAGCAGTACTTC
>TRBD1|TRBV7-2|TRBJ2-7|.
CASSPRTGGMGEQYF
TGTGCCAGCAGCCCGCGGACAGGGGGCATGGGCGAGCAGTACTTC
>.|TRBV15|TRBJ1-5|.
CATSRDPYQPQHF
TGTGCCACCAGCAGAGATCCGTATCAGCCCCAGCATTTT
>.|TRBV25-1|TRBJ2-7|.
CASSAIYEQYF
TGTGCCAGCAGTGCTATTTACGAGCAGTACTTC
>TRBD2|TRBV4-1|TRBJ2-1|.
CASSQDGLAVAEQFF
TGCGCCAGCAGCCAAGACGGGCTAGCGGTGGCTGAGCAGTTCTTC
>.|TRBV6-5|TRBJ1-2|.
CASSSRPGYGYTF
TGTGCCAGCAGTAGTAGGCCGGGCTATGGCTACACCTTC
>TRBD1|TRBV5-1|TRBJ2-1|.
CASSSTKGALSTNEQFF
TGCGCCAGCAGCTCGACCAAGGGGGCCCTAAGTACCAATGAGCAGTTCTTC
>TRBD1|TRBV5-1|TRBJ1-1|.
CASTYTGGRTEAFF
TGCGCCAGCACCTATACAGGGGGAAGAACTGAAGCTTTCTTT
>TRBD2|TRBV5-1|TRBJ2-4|.
CASSTGAGASAKNIQYF
TGCGCCAGCAGCACGGGAGCGGGAGCTTCGGCCAAAAACATTCAGTACTTC
>TRBD2|TRBV29-1|TRBJ2-3|.
CSGGGGFTDTQYF
TGCAGCGGGGGCGGGGGATTCACAGATACGCAGTATTTT
>.|TRBV9|TRBJ2-7|.
CASSVSTGYEQYF
TGTGCCAGCAGCGTCTCCACTGGCTACGAGCAGTACTTC
>.|TRBV5-1|TRBJ1-5|.
CASSSGPNQPQHF
TGCGCCAGCAGCTCAGGGCCCAATCAGCCCCAGCATTTT
>.|TRBV5-1|TRBJ1-1|.
CASNRERGGTNTEAFF
TGCGCCAGCAACCGAGAGAGGGGGGGAACGAACACTGAAGCTTTCTTT
>TRBD1|TRBV19|TRBJ1-2|.
CASSNSGTGTYGYTF
TGTGCCAGTAGTAACTCCGGGACAGGGACCTATGGCTACACCTTC
>TRBD2|TRBV5-1|TRBJ2-2|.
CASSRGGSANTGELFF
TGCGCCAGCAGCAGGGGCGGGAGCGCGAACACCGGGGAGCTGTTTTTT
>.|TRBV7-7|TRBJ2-5|.
CASSGTGQETQYF
TGTGCCAGCAGCGGAACAGGGCAAGAGACCCAGTACTTC
>TRBD1|TRBV29-1|TRBJ2-3|.
CSGTGTDTQYF
TGCAGCGGGACAGGGACAGATACGCAGTATTTT
>.|TRBV30|TRBJ1-1|.
CAWKEDRLTEAFF
TGTGCCTGGAAGGAGGACCGGTTGACTGAAGCTTTCTTT
>TRBD1|TRBV20-1|TRBJ1-2|.
CSARDRGGYTF
TGCAGTGCTAGAGACAGGGGGGGCTACACCTTC
>TRBD2|TRBV6-6|TRBJ2-3|.
CASSTSGGSTDTQYF
TGTGCCAGCAGTACTAGCGGGGGAAGCACAGATACGCAGTATTTT
>.|TRBV6-5|TRBJ2-3|.
CASSRTGTRTQYF
TGTGCCAGCAGCCGTACCGGGACTCGTACGCAGTATTTT
>TRBD1|TRBV30|TRBJ1-5|.
CAGSEGTVSNQPQHF
TGTGCCGGGAGTGAAGGGACAGTTAGCAATCAGCCCCAGCATTTT
>.|TRBV10-3|TRBJ2-7|.
CAISEFGGGSYEQYF
TGTGCCATCAGTGAATTCGGGGGAGGCTCCTACGAGCAGTACTTC
>.|TRBV30|TRBJ1-2|.
CAWSRGNYGYTF
TGTGCCTGGAGCCGGGGTAACTATGGCTACACCTTC
>TRBD2|TRBV29-1|TRBJ2-1|.
CSVHTGLASTYNEQFF
TGCAGCGTCCACACGGGACTAGCGTCGACTTACAATGAGCAGTTCTTC
>TRBD2|TRBV4-1|TRBJ2-2|.
CAAGGPNTGELFF
TGCGCCGCGGGAGGGCCCAACACCGGGGAGCTGTTTTTT
>TRBD1|TRBV30|TRBJ2-2|.
CALHRGVTGELFF
TGTGCCCTTCACAGGGGCGTGACCGGGGAGCTGTTTTTT
>TRBD2|TRBV11-3|TRBJ2-5|.
CASSLRGRAGRETQYF
TGTGCCAGCAGCTTACGGGGGAGGGCCGGGAGAGAGACCCAGTACTTC
>.|TRBV9|TRBJ2-2|.
CASSVPGGELFF
TGTGCCAGCAGCGTACCAGGCGGGGAGCTGTTTTTT
>.|TRBV5-1|TRBJ2-3|.
CASAAEDTQYF
TGCGCCAGCGCAGCGGAAGATACGCAGTATTTT
>.|TRBV12-2|TRBJ1-3|.
CASRPQGGGSNTIYF
TGTGCAAGTCGCCCCCAAGGCGGGGGATCCAACACCATATATTTT
>.|TRBV11-2|TRBJ2-7|.
CASSLGVYEQYF
TGTGCCAGCAGCTTAGGCGTCTACGAGCAGTACTTC
>TRBD1|TRBV15|TRBJ1-2|.
CATSSGDRAYGYTF
TGTGCCACCAGCAGTGGGGACAGGGCCTATGGCTACACCTTC
>TRBD2|TRBV5-1|TRBJ2-5|.
CASSFGAGGETQYF
TGCGCCAGCAGCTTCGGGGCGGGAGGAGAGACCCAGTACTTC
>TRBD1|TRBV7-2|TRBJ1-1|.
CASSPKGQGGTEAFF
TGTGCCAGCAGCCCGAAGGGACAGGGAGGGACTGAAGCTTTCTTT
>TRBD1|TRBV6-4|TRBJ1-2|.
CASARDSGDYGYTF
TGTGCCAGTGCCCGGGACAGCGGCGACTATGGCTACACCTTC
>.|TRBV6-5|TRBJ1-1|.
CASSNRMNTEAFF
TGTGCCAGCAGTAATCGTATGAACACTGAAGCTTTCTTT
>TRBD1|TRBV5-6|TRBJ2-7|.
CASSLGQGAYEQYF
TGTGCCAGCAGCTTGGGACAGGGGGCCTACGAGCAGTACTTC
>TRBD2|TRBV4-1|TRBJ2-5|.
CASSPKLAGGIQETQYF
TGCGCCAGCAGCCCAAAACTAGCGGGAGGAATCCAAGAGACCCAGTACTTC
>.|TRBV20-1|TRBJ1-1|.
CSAVGGTEAFF
TGCAGTGCGGTCGGAGGCACTGAAGCTTTCTTT
>.|TRBV5-1|TRBJ1-1|.
CASSLGPRGMTEAFF
TGCGCCAGCAGCTTGGGCCCCCGAGGGATGACTGAAGCTTTCTTT